This T cell receptor (beta chain) was captured in a study of blood T cell repertoires in COVID-19. The wider study: The samples span acute and convalescent COVID-19 from the United States, Italy and Spain. T cells, B-cell-depleted T cells, or PBMCs supplied cDNA or gDNA.

Germline values: CDR1 SGHDN, CDR2 FVKESK. Trimming removed 5 bases from V and 4 bases from J; junction bases left unmatched: 7. The CDR3 length is 15 residues. Original methodology: Using reference gene primer amplification, nucleated cell counts were estimated. Only in-frame clones appear in the TCRdb table, and some are missing; sequencing was by immunoSEQ multiplex PCR. V and J calls and clone size are as listed in that table; D and trimming were resolved from the DNA. Of some 72,000 clones in the sample, about nine tenths were seen once. This chain connects TRBV14 to TRBJ1-4; the match to TRBD1 covers 7 bases. The receptor's source is a man aged 50 or older with active or convalescent COVID-19. Material for sequencing was peripheral blood. In DNA form, the CDR3 reads TGTGCCAGCAGCTATCCAGGGGGGAATAATGAAAAACTGTTTTTT. Encoded protein: CASSYPGGNNEKLFF.